This T cell receptor beta chain was documented in a study of CD8 T cells in ankylosing spondylitis. V trimming: 3 bases; J trimming: 4 bases; junction bases outside the gene matches: 19. CDR3 length: 19 residues. Germline V gene data show CDR1 as WSHSY and CDR2 as SAAADI. TCRdb re-derived calls from the 5' RACE reads in MiXCR, one entry per CDR3 protein. Among around 210,000 distinct CDR3 sequences listed, less than 9.5% were seen once. This clonotype was observed at least ten times. This sequence originates from a female donor with ankylosing spondylitis or in good health (not recorded which). The sample comprised blood, either unsorted or a sorted T cell fraction (not recorded which). The J gene is TRBJ2-5, the V gene TRBV10-2, with TRBD2 matching 8 bases. In DNA form, the CDR3 reads TGCGCCAGCAGTGACTTTGGCCAGCGGGAGAAACGGTTGCGAGAGACCCAGTACTTC. Its protein is CASSDFGQREKRLRETQYF.